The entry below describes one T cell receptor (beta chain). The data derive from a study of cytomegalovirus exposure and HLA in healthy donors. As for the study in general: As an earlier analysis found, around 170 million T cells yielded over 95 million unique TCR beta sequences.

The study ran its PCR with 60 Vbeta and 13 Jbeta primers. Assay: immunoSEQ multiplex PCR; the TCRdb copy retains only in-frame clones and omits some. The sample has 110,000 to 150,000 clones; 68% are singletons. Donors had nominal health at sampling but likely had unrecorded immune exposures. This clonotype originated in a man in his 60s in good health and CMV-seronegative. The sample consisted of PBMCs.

CDR3 sequence: CASSLGTGGSNYGYTF. Written as DNA, the CDR3 is TGTGCCAGCAGCTTGGGGACAGGGGGTTCGAACTATGGCTACACCTTC. The rearrangement joins TRBV5-6 to TRBJ1-2, with 10 bases fitting TRBD1. The CDR3 totals 16 residues. Looked up from germline, CDR1 is SGHDT and CDR2 is YYEEEE. The V gene end was trimmed by 0 bases and the J gene end by 2 bases; junction bases not matched to a gene: 4.